The rows below give T cell receptor beta chains drawn from one sample of a study of type 1 regulatory T cells. For these receptors, no antigen is known. TCRdb reprocessed the reads with MiXCR, giving one entry per CDR3 protein. The data hold around 62,000 distinct CDR3 sequences, with 63% observed a single time. The material sequenced was cultured T cells, either the whole culture or a sorted T cell fraction (not recorded which). Receptors originate from a human donor in good health. CDR3s include the opening cysteine and the closing phenylalanine or tryptophan. D genes are given only for firm matches. Size is omitted from some rows. Given values are once, few, many or a class for expanded clones.

size: -
D: -
J: TRBJ2-2
V: TRBV7-9
CDR3: CASSSRAGFTGELFF
DNA: TGTGCCAGCAGCTCGAGGGCAGGGTTCACCGGGGAGCTGTTTTTT

size: -
D: -
J: TRBJ2-6
V: TRBV5-1
CDR3: CASSLAGGSGANVLTF
DNA: TGCGCCAGCAGCTTGGCCGGGGGCTCTGGGGCCAACGTCCTGACTTTC

size: -
D: TRBD2
J: TRBJ2-3
V: TRBV5-1
CDR3: CASSFQSGRTQYF
DNA: TGCGCCAGCAGCTTCCAAAGCGGGAGAACGCAGTATTTT

size: -
D: -
J: TRBJ2-1
V: TRBV11-2
CDR3: CASIAGYLGNEQFF
DNA: TGTGCCAGCATCGCGGGGTATCTAGGAAATGAGCAGTTCTTC

size: -
D: -
J: TRBJ1-5
V: TRBV7-8
CDR3: CASSLARRDHQPQHF
DNA: TGTGCCAGCAGCTTAGCGCGAAGGGATCATCAGCCCCAGCATTTT

size: -
D: -
J: TRBJ2-1
V: TRBV11-2
CDR3: CASSHGDEQFF
DNA: TGTGCCAGCAGCCATGGGGATGAGCAGTTCTTC

size: -
D: TRBD2
J: TRBJ2-5
V: TRBV11-3
CDR3: CASSLGRLAGASGETQYF
DNA: TGTGCCAGCAGCTTAGGGAGACTAGCGGGAGCTTCGGGGGAGACCCAGTACTTC

size: -
D: -
J: TRBJ2-3
V: TRBV9
CDR3: CASSTYTDTQYF
DNA: TGTGCCAGCAGCACCTACACAGATACGCAGTATTTT

size: -
D: -
J: TRBJ2-3
V: TRBV7-9
CDR3: CASSSRLQSTDTQYF
DNA: TGTGCCAGCAGCTCTAGGCTCCAAAGCACAGATACGCAGTATTTT

size: few
D: -
J: TRBJ1-2
V: TRBV3-1
CDR3: CASSLLPSDYGYTF
DNA: TGTGCCAGCAGCCTCCTACCCTCGGACTATGGCTACACCTTC

size: few
D: TRBD2
J: TRBJ2-1
V: TRBV4-1
CDR3: CASSQVLAGEQFF
DNA: TGCGCCAGCAGCCAAGTATTAGCGGGAGAGCAGTTCTTC

size: -
D: TRBD2
J: TRBJ2-1
V: TRBV5-1
CDR3: CASNLSGAKHNEQFF
DNA: TGCGCCAGTAACCTAAGCGGGGCTAAACACAATGAGCAGTTCTTC

size: -
D: TRBD2
J: TRBJ2-7
V: TRBV27
CDR3: CASTTLLAGGPYEQYF
DNA: TGTGCCAGCACCACCTTACTAGCGGGAGGGCCGTACGAGCAGTACTTC

size: -
D: -
J: TRBJ2-1
V: TRBV27
CDR3: CASSSPGLSYNEQFF
DNA: TGTGCCAGCAGTAGCCCGGGCCTTTCCTACAATGAGCAGTTCTTC